The T cell receptor beta chain described here comes from a study of blood T cell repertoires in COVID-19. Overall study context: From T cells, B-cell-depleted T cells, or PBMCs came the material, which was cDNA or gDNA.

Authors' data handling: Estimation of nucleated cell counts was performed using reference gene primer amplification. Libraries were prepared by immunoSEQ multiplex PCR; TCRdb keeps only in-frame clonotypes and omits some of them. V, J and clone size derive from that table, while D and trimming were established from the DNA sequence. The sample comprises 200,000 to 250,000 clones, 83% of which are singletons, and about 1.3% rests with the top ten. Germline values: CDR1 GTSNPN, CDR2 SVGIG (reference sequence). The CDR3 covers 13 residues. V was clipped by 8 bases and J by 9 bases, with 17 bases between them.

The V gene is TRBV30, the J gene TRBJ1-6; D is uncertain. The TCR was taken from a woman aged 25 to 45 with COVID-19, enrolled during active disease. Source material: peripheral blood. The CDR3 DNA sequence: TGTGCCGGTACAAGATCCTCTGGTTCACCCCTCCACTTT. It is translated as CAGTRSSGSPLHF.